This T cell receptor beta chain appears in the sequencing data of a study of blood T cells in healthy people across ages (dated by TCRdb to the mid-2010s). In the study overall: Template switching captured roughly one uniquely barcoded TCR beta cDNA molecule per two T cells in model experiments. To track age-related changes in TCR beta repertoire diversity, the study relied on deep sequencing normalized with unique cDNA molecular identifiers. The donors were split into four age groups: young (average around 16 years), middle-aged (nearly 40), aged (more than 60) and long-lived (about 74). To avoid experimental bias, donors of different ages were spread randomly across the sequencing lanes. Using the same blood draw, the study looked at two additional independent replicas of 1 million unique cDNA reads for two donors, one aged 18 to 29 and the other aged 80 or older.

Systemically healthy Caucasian individuals from Russia, 39 in total and aged about 6 to 95 years, were included as donors. Each donor gave 9.5 to 10 milliliters of peripheral blood, drawn into EDTA-treated Vacutainer tubes. Ficoll-Paque density-gradient centrifugation was used to isolate PBMCs, with at least 6 million per sample. Trizol reagent was used to extract total RNA from the PBMCs, yielding at least 5.5 micrograms per sample. Naive CD45RAhigh/CD27high T cell percentages were measured by flow cytometry on a PBMC aliquot from every donor. Here V drops 8 bases and J drops 5 bases, and the junction holds 3 bases not matched to any gene. Counted from cysteine to phenylalanine, this CDR3 has 12 amino acids. Only the CDR3 DNA stays, 36 bases, in frame from base 1. Worth noting for this clonotype: This receptor's antigen is unknown. Base quality data are lacking; no much larger clone is found one base away.

Findings and caveats that apply to the study as a whole: Estimates of total diversity based on one million sequenced T cells were considered lower bounds and underestimates. As age increased, observed TCR beta diversity per million T cells dropped in a roughly linear way, and a significant reduction was already evident by age about 40. There was a strong correlation between observed TCR beta diversity and the percentage of naive T cells measured by flow cytometry. Compared with the aged group, more naive CD4+ T cells, fewer expanded clones and increased TCR diversity were shown by the long-lived group, suggesting age selection. Donor CMV infection status was unknown, potentially confounding age-related changes in expanded clonotypes. Because profiling used bulk unsorted PBMCs, naive and antigen-experienced compartments could not be compared conclusively.

The method behind the library was 5' RACE. The sequencer was an Illumina HiSeq 2500. A second PCR of roughly 7 to 11 cycles was performed with a sample-barcoded 5' primer and a J-beta primer mix. Each TCR beta cDNA molecule received a unique molecular identifier from a template-switch 5' adaptor carrying 12 random nucleotides. Each sample yielded at least 2.5 million CDR3-containing paired-end reads. First-strand cDNA synthesis was performed from all RNA using the Mint cDNA synthesis kit, with priming by a TRBC-specific oligonucleotide. All cDNA was treated with uracil-DNA glycosylase and then went through a first 18-cycle PCR with the universal primers M1SS and BC2_uni_R. From the authors' description of their analysis: Normalization of each sample was performed by random selection of 1 million high-quality reads, each carrying a distinct molecular identifier. Instead of being binned into consensus sequences, reads that shared molecular identifiers were thrown out. CDR3 identification, clonotype clustering and error correction used MiTCR with a Q25 quality threshold and the strictest error-elimination algorithm. A nonparametric unseen species model with Euler transformation was used to estimate lower-bound total TCR beta diversity. The public reads were quality trimmed at Q25 with fastp and then assembled into clones with MiXCR by TCRdb, keeping productive beta chains. Every entry covers one CDR3 protein and lists the most common genes and DNA from its rows. The V and J calls come from TCRdb's annotation, not from the publication. Within this sample are 800,000 to 900,000 distinct CDR3 sequences, with around 68% of them counted one time only. The top ten hold 28% of the sample.

This clonotype was sampled from a man aged 25-45 years in good health. The sequence is built from TRBV12-3 or TRBV12-4 and TRBJ2-5; 9 middle bases align to TRBD2. Material: blood. Here the CDR3 is given as CASGGTSETQYF. In nucleotides, the sequence is TGTGCCAGCGGTGGGACTAGCGAGACCCAGTACTTC.